What follows is one TCR beta chain and its context. This clonotype has ten or more counts. The specificity of this receptor is unknown. It has no much larger one-base neighbor in the sample; base qualities were not kept. For repertoire sequencing, TCR beta CDR3 regions were amplified from RNA transcripts. The first round of RT-PCR was done with HTBI primers and the Qiagen OneStep RT-PCR kit, and was followed by a second round of multiplex PCR, then size selection and purification. The libraries underwent paired-end sequencing with 100 bp reads on an Illumina HiSeq2000. Regarding the original processing steps: SOAPnuke was used for read processing, and reads with adapters, uncalled bases, a mean Phred below 15, or no exact constant-primer or identifier match were discarded. COPE v1.2.5 was used to merge high-quality paired reads. Unique nucleotide sequences were defined as clonotypes and aligned to IMGT TRB V, D and J references using MiTCR v1.1. The analysis was limited to V-J combinations with a frequency above 0.0001, which together covered more than 99% of repertoires. A TCR clonal expansion and chaos score per V-J combination was defined as the ratio of F50 clonal expansion to chaos observed in the TCRdist matrix. Features were reduced by Welch's t-statistics and random forest to more than 10 V-J combinations, which fed a naive Bayes classifier. The similarity between thyroid and blood repertoires was quantified using the Morisita-Horn index. The public reads were run again by TCRdb, first through fastp at Q25 and then through MiXCR, and only productive beta chains were kept. A single entry per CDR3 protein holds the most common genes and DNA from its merged rows. Here the V and J calls rest on TCRdb's processing, not on the authors' analysis. The table for this sample lists approximately 210,000 distinct CDR3 sequences; over 25% of them were counted only once. Of the sample, about 8.2% is held by the ten largest clones.

The ophthalmopathy patients had moderately to severely active disease, with a Clinical Activity Score of 3 or higher, a NOSPECS grade of 4 or higher, and a disease duration of less than 3 months. Patients with other autoimmune diseases, uncontrolled infections, pregnancy or lactation were excluded from the study. Diagnosis was based on clinical symptoms, serum thyroxine, TRAb, thyroid ultrasound and orbital computed tomography. Ficoll-Paque density gradient centrifugation was used to isolate PBMCs from about 9 ml of fresh peripheral blood. Trizol reagent was used to extract the total RNA, and its quality was then checked on an Agilent 2100 Bioanalyzer. The data were taken from a study of Graves' ophthalmopathy and Graves' hyperthyroidism (dated by TCRdb to 2016 to 2019). For context, the study as a whole: Peripheral blood was collected before any treatment was given, at the time of initial diagnosis. In total, over 130 blood samples were TCR-sequenced: approximately 40 ophthalmopathy, roughly 80 hyperthyroidism and approximately 17 hyperthyroidism-to-ophthalmopathy patients. T-cell repertoires of thyroid tissue and blood were compared in 5 or 6 hyperthyroidism patients. To explore V-J signatures distinguishing ophthalmopathy from hyperthyroidism, a discovery set of roughly 100 patients (roughly 45 ophthalmopathy, roughly 55 stable hyperthyroidism) was enrolled. The approximately 100 discovery patients were divided at random into training and test sets in a 7:3 ratio. Following sample collection, hyperthyroidism patients were given methimazole at a starting dose of 30 mg daily, and ophthalmopathy patients were given high-dose intravenous methylprednisolone. The independent validation cohort included about 20 hyperthyroidism patients plus 17 patients who later progressed from hyperthyroidism to ophthalmopathy. The study used TCR beta repertoire signatures to distinguish Graves' ophthalmopathy from Graves' hyperthyroidism and to predict progression to ophthalmopathy.

General study outcomes and caveats: Most of the expanded thyroid clonotypes with a frequency above 0.001 were also detected in blood, and it was suggested that the thyroid immune response may be reflected by blood repertoires. Ophthalmopathy was separated from stable hyperthyroidism by the 13-signature model with about 85% sensitivity and around 81% specificity in cross-validation and with 80%/75% in the test set. No statistical method was used to predetermine the sample size, and group allocation was not hidden from the investigators. In validation, the model predicted ophthalmopathy progression with more than 55% sensitivity and 72.22% specificity; more than ten predicted patients were CT-confirmed with GO in a median of approximately six months.

This TCR was sampled from a man between 50 and 59 years old with Graves' ophthalmopathy. Donor details come from another sample of the same person, matched by shared clones. The sequenced sample consisted of peripheral blood.

The bases read TGTGCCAGCAGCTTAGCAGGTTTAAATCAGCCCCAGCATTTT. Translated, this gives CASSLAGLNQPQHF. Rearrangement joined TRBV13 to TRBJ1-5; the D gene cannot be named for sure. CDR1 and CDR2 are read off the germline V gene (reference sequence) as PRHDT and FYEKMQ. Trimming takes 1 base from V and 4 bases from J, and the germline ends sit 8 bases apart. From its cysteine to its phenylalanine, the CDR3 spans 14 amino acids. The sequence is cut down to CDR3 DNA, 42 bases in frame from base 1. With all but the CDR3 taken from the reference TRBV13 and TRBJ1-5 genes, the full variable domain is: AAGVIQSPRHLIKEKRETATLKCYPIPRHDTVYWYQQGPGQDPQFLISFYEKMQSDKGSIPDRFSAQQFSDYHSELNMSSLELGDSALYFCASSLAGLNQPQHFGDGTRLSIL.